One sample yielded the 10 T cell receptor beta chains listed below, sequenced in a study of T cell responses to AZD1222 COVID-19 vaccine. Using immunoSEQ multiplex PCR, the repertoire was profiled, and TCRdb retains in-frame clones only, with some absent. The sample has 160,000 or so clones; 91% are singletons. The sequencing here drew on peripheral blood, taken on day 0 of AZD1222 vaccination. The receptors come from an adult in good health.

This chain connects TRBV6-5 to TRBJ1-4; the D is unclear. With 4 bases removed from V and 7 bases from J, the gap between germline ends came to 10 bases. This CDR3 has 13 amino acids. Per germline, CDR1 MNHEY and CDR2 SVGAGI. As DNA, the CDR3 is TGTGCCAGCAGTTCCCGCGGGGTTGAAAAACTGTTTTTT. It encodes CASSSRGVEKLFF.

The rearrangement links TRBV19 to TRBJ1-2; D might be TRBD1 (6 bases). Trimming shortened V by 0 bases and J by 4 bases, and 9 bases separated the two germline ends. CDR3 length: 14 residues. Germline CDR1 is LNHDA and CDR2 is SQIVND (reference sequence). DNA for the CDR3: TGTGCCAGTAGTATAGAAGGGGGTGGCTATGGCTACACCTTC. This gives the protein CASSIEGGGYGYTF.

The chain joins TRBV6-5 to TRBJ2-7; 8 bases agree with TRBD2. There are 15 residues in the CDR3. Germline trimming cut 5 bases from V and 4 bases from J; bases unmatched to any gene: 10. CDR1 is MNHEY and CDR2 is SVGAGI in the germline V gene. CDR3 region: CASSRLAGRWYEQYF. The CDR3, as DNA: TGTGCCAGCAGTCGTTTAGCGGGAAGGTGGTACGAGCAGTACTTC.

The chain is built from TRBV19 and TRBJ1-1; 7 nucleotides match TRBD1. The length of the CDR3 is 17 residues. Germline V gives CDR1 LNHDA, CDR2 SQIVND (reference sequence). V shed 1 base and J 4 bases; nucleotides not matched to a gene: 12. CDR3 loop: CASSIGQGRVTGTEAFF. The CDR3 DNA is TGTGCCAGTAGTATAGGACAGGGAAGGGTCACGGGCACTGAAGCTTTCTTT.

The chain employs TRBV6-5 and TRBJ1-5; no definite D call. V lost 6 bases and J lost 0, with 9 bases in between. The CDR3 has 14 residues. The germline CDR1 and CDR2 sequences are MNHEY and SVGAGI. This CDR3 is CASRRLFSNQPQHF. The CDR3 bases are TGTGCCAGCAGAAGGTTATTTAGCAATCAGCCCCAGCATTTT.

The chain employs TRBV7-9 and TRBJ2-1; no reliable D call. The germline gives CDR1 SEHNR, CDR2 FQNEAQ (reference sequence). The length of the CDR3 is 11 residues. Deletions cut 1 base from V and 8 bases from J, with 3 bases between. CDR3 bases: TGTGCCAGCAGCTTAGATTATGAGCAGTTCTTC. Encoded protein: CASSLDYEQFF.

J is TRBJ1-5 and V is TRBV5-1; D is unclear. Germline CDR1 and CDR2: SGHRS and YFSETQ. V shed 0 bases and J shed 3 bases, with 4 bases lying between them. There are 13 residues in the CDR3. The CDR3 DNA sequence: TGCGCCAGCAGCTTGGATTTCAATCAGCCCCAGCATTTT. It codes for CASSLDFNQPQHF.

This rearrangement joins TRBV7-8 to TRBJ1-4; D is ambiguous. The CDR3 runs 16 residues. V was shortened by 3 bases and J by 0 bases, with 11 bases between the two germline ends. Germline values: CDR1 SGHVS, CDR2 FQNEAQ. The CDR3 region is CASSFAAGPTNEKLFF. DNA of the CDR3: TGTGCCAGCAGCTTTGCGGCAGGACCAACTAATGAAAAACTGTTTTTT.

This chain uses TRBV6-5 with TRBJ2-3; TRBD2 is a possible D gene (6 bases). The CDR3 has 14 residues. V gave up 0 bases and J gave up 7 bases, with 11 bases separating them. Germline V gives CDR1 MNHEY, CDR2 SVGAGI. DNA of the CDR3: TGTGCCAGCAGTTACTCGAGGGAGGACAATACGCAGTATTTT. It codes for CASSYSREDNTQYF.

V gene TRBV28 combines with J gene TRBJ2-4; perhaps TRBD2 as D (6 bases). Trimming shortened V by 6 bases and J by 1 base, and 22 bases separated the two germline ends. Germline CDR1 reads MDHEN; CDR2 reads SYDVKM. The CDR3 loop spans 18 amino acids. This CDR3 is CASSSPSLGGPAKNIQYF. CDR3 in DNA: TGTGCCAGCAGCTCGCCTTCCTTGGGGGGTCCTGCCAAAAACATTCAGTACTTC.